This T cell receptor beta chain was obtained from a study of T cells in women clearing cervical HPV infection. Study at large: Cases were women with histologically confirmed HPV16-related CIN3 or worse, including 2 invasive cancers.

Trimming removed 6 bases at V and 2 bases at J, with 8 bases between. Germline-derived CDR1 and CDR2 are MNHEY and SVGEGT. CDR3 size: 12 residues. In regard to this clone: Its antigen is unknown. Read coverage stops 3 residues before the CDR3 terminus; the germline J gene supplies the remainder.

Study results and caveats: Unknown T-cell numbers per sample may underlie the richness differences. Repertoire richness, not evenness, was significantly elevated in CIN3+ cases versus controls.

Sequenced by immunoSEQ multiplex PCR; TCRdb stores in-frame clones only, minus some. There are around 46,000 clones in the sample, with about a third held by the top ten. This rearrangement joins TRBV6-2 or TRBV6-3 to TRBJ2-7; no clear D gene. The TCR comes from a woman aged 18 to 75 with a cervical HPV16 infection that either progressed to CIN3+ or cleared (not recorded which). The sequenced sample consisted of blood buffy coat. The CDR3 DNA, read in part, is TGTGCCAGCAGCTATCTTCCCTACGAG. This codes for CASSYLPYE. The whole CDR3 reads CASSYLPYEQYF.